A single sample is the source of the 15 T cell receptor beta chains below, sequenced in a study of technical replicates of blood from a handful of donors. Produced via immunoSEQ multiplex PCR; TCRdb's table is partial and in-frame only. The data contain about 89,000 clones, about 93% of them singletons. The sample was T cells isolated from PBMCs. These receptors were obtained from a human donor in good health.

This clone has just one count. V is TRBV6-5 and J is TRBJ2-7; 10 positions match TRBD2. Germline trimming cut 5 bases from V and 3 bases from J; bases unmatched to any gene: 4. The germline gives CDR1 MNHEY, CDR2 SVGAGI. The CDR3 spans 14 residues. CDR3 coding DNA: TGTGCCAGCAGTGCCACTAGCGGGATCTACGAGCAGTACTTC. It yields the protein CASSATSGIYEQYF.

V and J are TRBV7-9 and TRBJ2-5; no reliable D call. CDR1 and CDR2 from the germline V gene are SEHNR and FQNEAQ (reference sequence). The CDR3 sequence is 17 residues long. V was pared by 0 bases and J by 1 base, with 15 bases between. CDR3 in amino acids: CASSLASGGIFQETQYF. The DNA for the CDR3 is TGTGCCAGCAGCTTAGCCTCTGGCGGTATCTTCCAAGAGACCCAGTACTTC. Using reference TRBV7-9 and TRBJ2-5 for the parts outside the CDR3, the full variable domain is DTGVSQNPRHKITKRGQNVTFRCDPISEHNRLYWYRQTLGQGPEFLTYFQNEAQLEKSRLLSDRFSAERPKGSFSTLEIQRTEQGDSAMYLCASSLASGGIFQETQYFGPGTRLLVL.

The V gene is TRBV30, the J gene TRBJ2-1; 12 bases are a match to TRBD2. V lost 3 bases and J lost 4; bases outside the gene matches: 7. The CDR3 is made up of 16 amino acids. Germline V gene sequence: CDR1 GTSNPN, CDR2 SVGIG (reference sequence). CDR3 amino acids: CAWRASGGASYNEQFF. The CDR3, as DNA: TGTGCCTGGAGGGCTAGCGGGGGGGCTTCATACAATGAGCAGTTCTTC.

V gene TRBV5-4 combines with J gene TRBJ2-5; 7 nucleotides line up with TRBD2. Germline V CDR1 and CDR2: SGHNT, YYREEE (reference sequence). The CDR3 runs 14 residues. Trimming removed 7 bases from V and 2 bases from J; junction bases left unmatched: 8. For the CDR3, the DNA is TGTGCCAGCGGCCGAGAGGGAGGGCAAGAGACCCAGTACTTC. It yields the protein CASGREGGQETQYF.

The rearrangement joins TRBV9 to TRBJ2-7; TRBD1 matches at 9 bases. CDR3 size: 15 residues. With 4 bases clipped from V and 0 bases from J, the junction kept 5 bases outside the gene matches. The germline V gene encodes CDR1 SGDLS and CDR2 YYNGEE. The CDR3: CASSPSGQGSYEQYF. In nucleotides, the CDR3 is TGTGCCAGCAGCCCTTCGGGACAGGGCTCCTACGAGCAGTACTTC.

CDR3 loop: CASRRTGTRGTEAFF. Written as DNA, the CDR3 is TGTGCCAGCAGGCGAACAGGGACAAGGGGCACTGAAGCTTTCTTT. This chain joins TRBV28 and TRBJ1-1, with D tentatively TRBD1 (6 bases). Germline values: CDR1 MDHEN, CDR2 SYDVKM. The length of the CDR3 is 15 residues. Between the trimmed V and J ends, which lost 6 bases and 4 bases, there was a span of 18 bases.

CDR3 in amino acids: CASSLGTGGADTQYF. In nucleotides, the CDR3 is TGCGCCAGCAGCTTGGGGACAGGGGGGGCAGATACGCAGTATTTT. The chain is built from TRBV5-1 and TRBJ2-3, with 10 bases matching TRBD1. Germline V gene lookup returns CDR1 SGHRS and CDR2 YFSETQ. The V gene end was trimmed by 0 bases and the J gene end by 4 bases; junction bases not matched to a gene: 2. The CDR3 length is 15 residues.

The rearrangement links TRBV28 to TRBJ1-4; no clear D gene. The CDR3 spans 13 residues. Trimming shortened V by 10 bases and J by 2 bases, and 11 bases separated the two germline ends. Germline CDR1 reads MDHEN; CDR2 reads SYDVKM. Here the CDR3 reads CAIMGSTNEKLFF. The CDR3 DNA reads as TGTGCCATTATGGGGAGTACTAATGAAAAACTGTTTTTT.

This chain joins TRBV6-1 and TRBJ2-3, with a possible D match to TRBD1 (6 bases). CDR1 is MNHNS and CDR2 is SASEGT in the germline V gene. V was clipped by 0 bases and J by 4 bases, with 14 bases between them. The CDR3 runs to 16 residues. The CDR3 DNA follows: TGTGCCAGCAGTGAAGCTGTCACAGGGCAACCAGATACGCAGTATTTT. Residues: CASSEAVTGQPDTQYF.

This chain connects TRBV28 to TRBJ2-3; 7 bases align to TRBD2. The CDR3 contains 15 residues. V was pared by 3 bases and J by 1 base, with 4 bases of the junction left unmatched. The germline V gene has CDR1 MDHEN and CDR2 SYDVKM. This CDR3 is CASSFPSGGTDTQYF. The DNA for the CDR3 is TGTGCCAGCAGTTTTCCTAGCGGTGGCACAGATACGCAGTATTTT.

The CDR3 sequence: CANQGDFTDTQYF. The CDR3 nucleotides read TGTGCCAATCAGGGGGACTTCACAGATACGCAGTATTTT. The chain recombines TRBV2 with TRBJ2-3; D is perhaps TRBD1 (7 bases). Germline-derived CDR1 and CDR2 are SNHLY and FYNNEI. With 10 bases removed from V and 2 bases from J, the gap between germline ends came to 13 bases. This CDR3 comprises 13 residues.

Here the CDR3 reads CSSLTSGSYEQYF. CDR3 coding DNA: TGCAGCTCCCTGACTAGCGGCTCCTACGAGCAGTACTTC. The V gene is TRBV29-1, the J gene TRBJ2-7; 9 positions match TRBD2. The CDR3 length is 13 residues. V trimming: 8 bases; J trimming: 0 bases; junction bases outside the gene matches: 5. Germline V gene data show CDR1 as SQVTM and CDR2 as ANQGSEA.

The CDR3 is CASSFRTSASAETQYF. The CDR3, as DNA: TGTGCCAGCAGCTTCCGGACTAGCGCTTCCGCCGAGACCCAGTACTTC. The V and J genes are TRBV13 and TRBJ2-5; 9 nucleotides agree with TRBD2. CDR1 PRHDT and CDR2 FYEKMQ come from the germline V gene (reference sequence). V lost 3 bases, J lost 5 bases, and 10 bases stayed unmatched. There are 16 residues in the CDR3.

This chain uses TRBV11-3 with TRBJ2-1; 7 nucleotides match TRBD2. The CDR3 is 15 amino acids. The trim removed 5 bases at V and 7 bases at J, leaving 11 bases unmatched. Germline values: CDR1 SGHNT, CDR2 YENEEA. In DNA, the CDR3 is TGTGCCAGCAGCCCCGGATGGACTAGTGGGAATGAGCAGTTCTTC. Translation gives CASSPGWTSGNEQFF. Using reference TRBV11-3 and TRBJ2-1 for the parts outside the CDR3, the full variable domain is EAGVVQSPRYKIIEKKQPVAFWCNPISGHNTLYWYLQNLGQGPELLIRYENEEAVDDSQLPKDRFSAERLKGVDSTLKIQPAELGDSAVYLCASSPGWTSGNEQFFGPGTRLTVL.

This clone has just one count. The chain joins TRBV7-9 to TRBJ1-2; D remains unclear. Germline assignment: CDR1 SEHNR and CDR2 FQNEAQ (reference sequence). The CDR3 has 13 amino acids. V dropped 4 bases and J dropped 8 bases, with 14 bases sitting between them. This CDR3 is CASSYEAGGGYTF. The CDR3 DNA follows: TGTGCCAGCAGCTATGAGGCCGGCGGGGGCTACACCTTC.